Below are 18 T cell receptor beta chains sequenced from a single sample in a study of blood T cell repertoires in COVID-19. Data came from immunoSEQ multiplex PCR; TCRdb stores just in-frame clones and leaves some out. The table records approximately 230,000 clones, about 88% of them present only once. Source material: peripheral blood. The receptor set was obtained from a woman aged 40 to 49 who had recovered from COVID-19.

This clone was observed a handful of times. The gene calls are TRBV11-2 and TRBJ1-2, with D possibly TRBD1 on 5 matching bases. The CDR3 loop spans 13 amino acids. V was trimmed by 5 bases and J by 7 bases, leaving 14 bases between them. The germline V gene has CDR1 SGHAT and CDR2 FQNNGV. CDR3 residues: CASSPGGWAGYTF. CDR3 coding DNA: TGTGCCAGCAGCCCCGGGGGGTGGGCTGGCTACACCTTC.

Comment on this clone: The sample holds other DNA sequences that translate to the same CDR3. V gene TRBV12-3 or TRBV12-4 combines with J gene TRBJ1-2, with D possibly TRBD1 on 5 matching bases. Trimming cost V 3 bases and J 8 bases, with 10 bases left between them. The CDR3 sequence is 12 residues long. The CDR3 DNA sequence: TGTGCCAGCAGTTTTCTCGGGGGGGGCTACACCTTC. Its protein product is CASSFLGGGYTF.

This chain connects TRBV30 to TRBJ2-5; weak D call: TRBD2 (6 bases). Germline V gives CDR1 GTSNPN, CDR2 SVGIG (reference sequence). There are 15 residues in the CDR3. V gave up 5 bases and J gave up 6 bases, with 22 bases separating them. This CDR3 reads CAWGLAGGLGKTQYF. The CDR3 DNA reads TGTGCCTGGGGCCTAGCCGGAGGGCTTGGTAAGACCCAGTACTTC.

The chain uses TRBV6-1 and TRBJ1-2, with D possibly matching TRBD1 (5 bases). Trimming removed 5 bases at V and 7 bases at J, with 20 bases between. The CDR3 is 15 amino acids. CDR1 and CDR2 (germline): MNHNS, SASEGT. In DNA, the CDR3 is TGTGCCAGCAGTCCCTCGCTTGGACACTACTCTGGCTACACCTTC. Its protein is CASSPSLGHYSGYTF.

The chain recombines TRBV24-1 with TRBJ2-5, with 10 bases identical to TRBD1. The CDR3 has 15 residues. Per germline, CDR1 KGHDR and CDR2 SFDVKD. The trim removed 4 bases at V and 4 bases at J, leaving 5 bases unmatched. The CDR3 DNA reads TGTGCCACCAGTGACCCCGGGACAGGGGTAGAGACCCAGTACTTC. This sequence encodes CATSDPGTGVETQYF.

This chain uses TRBV3-1 (or the pseudogene TRBV3-2) with TRBJ1-2; TRBD1 matches at 7 bases. This CDR3 comprises 17 residues. The ends lost 3 bases at V and 4 bases at J; junction bases unmatched: 14. Germline-derived CDR1 and CDR2 are LGHDT and YNNKEL (reference sequence). The CDR3 region has the DNA TGTGCCAGCAGCCATGAACCAAGGAGGGGGCTTCGCTATGGCTACACCTTC. It encodes CASSHEPRRGLRYGYTF.

This sequence joins TRBV4-3 and TRBJ1-6; D is ambiguous. CDR3 length: 19 residues. Germline CDR1 LGHNA, CDR2 YSLEER. Trimming removed 0 bases at V and 5 bases at J, with 20 bases between. Written as DNA, the CDR3 is TGCGCCAGCAGCCAAGAGAAGATTGGCCCCCCGGGAAATAATTCACCCCTCCACTTT. Translation: CASSQEKIGPPGNNSPLHF.

The chain uses TRBV30 and TRBJ1-2, with a possible D match to TRBD1 (6 bases). The CDR3 runs to 14 residues. V was pared by 3 bases and J by 0 bases, with 11 bases between. Per germline, CDR1 GTSNPN and CDR2 SVGIG (reference sequence). CDR3 in DNA: TGTGCCTGGAGCCCCGGGACACCTAACTATGGCTACACCTTC. Its protein is CAWSPGTPNYGYTF.

The V and J genes are TRBV19 and TRBJ2-1; 14 positions agree with TRBD2. V lost 5 bases and J lost 0; bases outside the gene matches: 9. Germline CDR1 and CDR2: LNHDA and SQIVND (reference sequence). This CDR3 is 19 amino acids long. CDR3 amino acids: CASSLGLAGVESSYNEQFF. In DNA form, the CDR3 reads TGTGCCAGTAGTCTGGGACTAGCGGGGGTGGAAAGCTCCTACAATGAGCAGTTCTTC.

V gene TRBV6-6 combines with J gene TRBJ1-2; 9 nucleotides match TRBD1. This CDR3 contains 15 residues. Germline V lookup: CDR1 MNHNY, CDR2 SVGAGI (reference sequence). V shed 6 bases, J shed 5 bases, and the junction held 10 bases outside the gene matches. CDR3: CASSTRDRVVYGYTF. As DNA, the CDR3 is TGTGCCAGCAGCACCCGGGACAGGGTAGTGTATGGCTACACCTTC.

The chain combines TRBV3-1 (or the pseudogene TRBV3-2) with TRBJ2-1; TRBD2 matches at 7 bases. With V trimmed by 5 bases and J by 5 bases, 15 bases remained unmatched. Germline values: CDR1 LGHDT, CDR2 YNNKEL (reference sequence). The CDR3 sequence is 17 residues long. In DNA, the CDR3 is TGTGCCAGCAGCTCTCTTAACCGGGACTACAAAGACAATGAGCAGTTCTTC. This encodes CASSSLNRDYKDNEQFF.

The gene calls are TRBV7-2 and TRBJ2-2; TRBD1 agrees at 7 bases. The junction had 2 bases not matched to a gene; V was cut back by 6 bases and J by 7 bases. The CDR3 extends over 12 amino acids. In germline, CDR1 is SGHTA, CDR2 FQGNSA. CDR3 sequence (DNA): TGTGCCAGCAGTTGGACAGGCGGGGAGCTGTTTTTT. Translating gives CASSWTGGELFF.

The gene calls are TRBV30 and TRBJ2-3, with no clear D. This CDR3 has 13 amino acids. The ends were cut back, 0 bases at V and 1 base at J, with 5 bases in the middle. Germline-derived CDR1 and CDR2 are GTSNPN and SVGIG (reference sequence). CDR3: CAWSVTGTDTQYF. The CDR3 bases are TGTGCCTGGAGTGTAACAGGCACAGATACGCAGTATTTT.

This clone is a singleton in its sample. The J gene is TRBJ2-7, the V gene TRBV5-1; TRBD1 matches 10 bases. Germline lookup yields CDR1 SGHRS and CDR2 YFSETQ. The V gene end was trimmed by 1 base and the J gene end by 6 bases; junction bases not matched to a gene: 4. The CDR3 loop spans 14 amino acids. The CDR3 DNA follows: TGCGCCAGCAGCTTGAGACAGGGGGCGATCGAGCAGTACTTC. Translating gives CASSLRQGAIEQYF.

As for this clone: In the same sample, other DNA sequences code for this CDR3. V and J are TRBV9 and TRBJ2-1, with 12 positions matching TRBD2. Germline V gene sequence: CDR1 SGDLS, CDR2 YYNGEE. V gave up 3 bases and J gave up 10 bases; unmatched junction bases: 8. The CDR3 is made up of 15 amino acids. The CDR3 nucleotides read TGTGCCAGCAGCGCCCTAGCGGGGGGGCCTGTGGAGCAGTTCTTC. This gives the protein CASSALAGGPVEQFF. The complete variable domain, with remaining parts taken from reference TRBV9 and TRBJ2-1, reads DSGVTQTPKHLITATGQRVTLRCSPRSGDLSVYWYQQSLDQGLQFLIQYYNGEERAKGNILERFSAQQFPDLHSELNLSSLELGDSALYFCASSALAGGPVEQFFGPGTRLTVL.

This chain connects TRBV19 to TRBJ2-2, with D possibly being TRBD2 (7 bases). The V end lost 6 bases, the J end lost 6 bases, and 17 bases lay between the germline ends. Per the germline V gene, CDR1 is LNHDA and CDR2 is SQIVND (reference sequence). CDR3 size: 15 residues. CDR3 DNA: TGTGCCAGTAGCGCCCTGGGGGGGGCCCCCGGGGAGCTGTTTTTT. Translating gives CASSALGGAPGELFF.

The chain employs TRBV9 and TRBJ2-3, with unresolved D. CDR3 size: 12 residues. The germline V gene has CDR1 SGDLS and CDR2 YYNGEE. V was clipped by 4 bases and J by 1 base, with 4 bases between them. The CDR3: CASSPRTDTQYF. CDR3 coding DNA: TGTGCCAGCAGCCCTCGCACAGATACGCAGTATTTT. The variable domain in full, with the rest retrieved from reference TRBV9 and TRBJ2-3, is DSGVTQTPKHLITATGQRVTLRCSPRSGDLSVYWYQQSLDQGLQFLIQYYNGEERAKGNILERFSAQQFPDLHSELNLSSLELGDSALYFCASSPRTDTQYFGPGTRLTVL.

CDR3 loop: CASSIAAGDYGYTF. As DNA, the CDR3 is TGTGCCAGTAGTATTGCGGCAGGGGACTATGGCTACACCTTC. The V gene is TRBV19, the J gene TRBJ1-2, with D possibly TRBD1 on 6 matching bases. The length of the CDR3 is 14 residues. The germline gives CDR1 LNHDA, CDR2 SQIVND (reference sequence). Trimming took 3 bases from V and 3 from J, leaving 11 bases between them.